These 32 T cell receptor beta chains were all obtained from the same sample, sequenced in a study of blood T cell repertoires in COVID-19. The data were produced by immunoSEQ multiplex PCR, yet TCRdb's version contains in-frame clones alone and is incomplete. The sample holds 410,000 or so clones; more than 80% are singletons and the top ten take roughly 1.4%. Source material: peripheral blood. The receptor set was obtained from a woman in her 30s with active or convalescent COVID-19.

V gene TRBV6-5 combines with J gene TRBJ1-1; 7 nucleotides line up with TRBD1. CDR3 length equals 15 residues. Germline loops: CDR1 MNHEY, CDR2 SVGAGI. V lost 6 bases to trimming and J lost 1 base; unmatched junction nucleotides: 8. DNA for the CDR3: TGTGCCAGCAGCACTCTACAGGGGACGAACACTGAAGCTTTCTTT. Its protein product is CASSTLQGTNTEAFF.

The count of this clone is one. The V and J genes are TRBV7-2 and TRBJ2-1; D not certain. The germline V and J ends were trimmed by 1 base and 3 bases, with 7 bases remaining between them. CDR3 length: 14 residues. Looked up from germline, CDR1 is SGHTA and CDR2 is FQGNSA. The CDR3 DNA sequence: TGTGCCAGCAGCTTAGGCCCAGTCTACAATGAGCAGTTCTTC. This encodes CASSLGPVYNEQFF.

The J gene is TRBJ1-2, the V gene TRBV6-6; unclear D gene. CDR1 is MNHNY and CDR2 is SVGAGI in the germline V gene (reference sequence). With 7 bases removed from V and 4 bases from J, the gap between germline ends came to 16 bases. The CDR3 spans 14 residues. The CDR3 is CASTNLMGGYGYTF. The CDR3 nucleotides are TGTGCCAGCACCAACTTGATGGGAGGCTATGGCTACACCTTC.

The chain uses TRBV19 and TRBJ1-1; D is possibly TRBD1 (6 bases). The germline gives CDR1 LNHDA, CDR2 SQIVND (reference sequence). The CDR3 has 15 amino acids. The V gene lost 9 bases and the J gene lost 0 bases, with 17 bases spanning the gap. This chain's CDR3 is CASGTGRTMNTEAFF. In nucleotides, the CDR3 is TGTGCCAGCGGTACAGGGAGAACCATGAACACTGAAGCTTTCTTT.

The rearrangement uses TRBV13 and TRBJ2-1; D is uncertain. Trimming took off 5 bases at V and 9 bases at J, with 20 bases between the two ends. Germline V lookup: CDR1 PRHDT, CDR2 FYEKMQ (reference sequence). The CDR3 contains 15 residues. This CDR3 reads CASSQPSNSSTEQFF. The CDR3 DNA is TGTGCCAGCAGCCAGCCGTCTAACAGCAGTACTGAGCAGTTCTTC.

The chain links TRBV4-1 to TRBJ2-5; TRBD2 matches 10 bases. This CDR3 is 17 amino acids long. V dropped 0 bases and J dropped 6; count of bases not matched to a gene: 10. CDR1 and CDR2 (germline): MGHRA, YSYEKL. CDR3 DNA: TGCGCCAGCAGCCAAGACCCCCTAGCGGGAGCCCGAAAGACCCAGTACTTC. Its translation: CASSQDPLAGARKTQYF.

V and J are TRBV10-1 and TRBJ1-1, with 8 bases lining up with TRBD1. The CDR3 consists of 14 residues. CDR1 WNHNN and CDR2 SYGVQD come from the germline V gene (reference sequence). The ends lost 6 bases at V and 4 bases at J; junction bases unmatched: 7. CDR3 region: CASSKTGAGTEAFF. For the CDR3, the DNA is TGCGCCAGCAGCAAGACAGGGGCGGGCACTGAAGCTTTCTTT.

The gene calls are TRBV7-8 and TRBJ2-7; 9 bases agree with TRBD2. This CDR3 spans 14 amino acids. V was pared by 1 base and J by 7 bases, with 5 bases of the junction left unmatched. Germline lookup yields CDR1 SGHVS and CDR2 FQNEAQ. As DNA, the CDR3 is TGTGCCAGCAGCTTAGAGCGGGGGGCGGGTGAGCAGTACTTC. It encodes CASSLERGAGEQYF.

The gene calls are TRBV10-3 and TRBJ1-5; D is ambiguous. The CDR3 length is 13 residues. Germline CDR1 and CDR2: ENHRY and SYGVKD. Trimming cost V 2 bases and J 6 bases, with 8 bases left between them. This CDR3 is CAISEEGSQPQHF. The DNA for the CDR3 is TGTGCCATCAGTGAGGAAGGGAGTCAGCCCCAGCATTTT.

This chain connects TRBV4-1 to TRBJ1-4; 8 bases fit TRBD1. Trimming cost V 2 bases and J 3 bases; bases outside gene matches: 14. Germline loops: CDR1 MGHRA, CDR2 YSYEKL. The CDR3 contains 19 residues. The CDR3 bases are TGCGCCAGCAGCCAATGGGGTTCGGGACAGGTCGGATCTAATGAAAAACTGTTTTTT. Translating gives CASSQWGSGQVGSNEKLFF.

The CDR3: CASRPTTRNTIYF. Written as DNA, the CDR3 is TGTGCCAGCAGGCCGACTACCAGAAACACCATATATTTT. The rearrangement joins TRBV2 to TRBJ1-3; D gene ambiguous. The CDR3 runs to 13 residues. Trimming took 6 bases from V and 5 from J, leaving 11 bases between them. Germline lookup yields CDR1 SNHLY and CDR2 FYNNEI.

The chain recombines TRBV4-2 with TRBJ2-1, with 12 positions matching TRBD2. Trimming cost V 2 bases and J 8 bases; bases outside gene matches: 10. Germline values: CDR1 LGHNA, CDR2 YNFKEQ. The CDR3 length is 17 residues. This CDR3 reads CASSQTSLAGGSDEQFF. In nucleotides, the CDR3 is TGTGCCAGCAGCCAAACCTCACTAGCGGGGGGCTCTGATGAGCAGTTCTTC.

This clone has only a few counts. This specimen includes other DNA sequences encoding the same CDR3. V and J are TRBV5-1 and TRBJ2-1; D possibly corresponds to TRBD1 (6 bases). Trimming stripped 0 bases from V and 1 base from J, with 8 bases between. Germline values: CDR1 SGHRS, CDR2 YFSETQ. The CDR3 totals 15 residues. CDR3 sequence reads: CASSLEGDSYNEQFF. DNA of the CDR3: TGCGCCAGCAGCTTGGAGGGGGATTCCTACAATGAGCAGTTCTTC.

The chain carries TRBV6-5 and TRBJ1-5; D unclear. There are 14 residues in the CDR3. V gave up 2 bases and J gave up 3 bases, with 8 bases separating them. From germline, CDR1 is MNHEY and CDR2 SVGAGI. The CDR3 region has the DNA TGTGCCAGCAGTTACGTCAGTCCCAATCAGCCCCAGCATTTT. It translates to CASSYVSPNQPQHF.

The gene calls are TRBV7-6 and TRBJ1-6, with D perhaps matching TRBD1 (5 bases). The germline CDR1 and CDR2 sequences are SGHVS and FNYEAQ. This CDR3 comprises 13 residues. The V end was cut by 5 bases, the J end by 6 bases, with 8 bases between. The CDR3 nucleotides are TGTGCCAGCAGCCGAGACAGTAATTCACCCCTCCACTTT. Translation: CASSRDSNSPLHF. The complete variable domain, with remaining parts taken from reference TRBV7-6 and TRBJ1-6, reads GAGVSQSPRYKVTKRGQDVALRCDPISGHVSLYWYRQALGQGPEFLTYFNYEAQQDKSGLPNDRFSAERPEGSISTLTIQRTEQRDSAMYRCASSRDSNSPLHFGNGTRLTVT.

In this sample, this clone turned up once. V and J are TRBV10-3 and TRBJ1-2; 9 nucleotides agree with TRBD1. After removal of 11 bases from V and 0 bases from J, the junction contained 4 bases not matched to a gene. The CDR3 has 13 amino acids. Germline V gene sequence: CDR1 ENHRY, CDR2 SYGVKD. CDR3 residues: CAARQGANYGYTF. In DNA form, the CDR3 reads TGTGCCGCAAGACAGGGGGCTAACTATGGCTACACCTTC.

The V and J genes are TRBV10-3 and TRBJ1-1; D may be TRBD1 (5 bases). With 3 bases removed from V and 5 bases from J, the gap between germline ends came to 10 bases. The germline gives CDR1 ENHRY, CDR2 SYGVKD. The CDR3 spans 13 residues. The CDR3 loop is CAISDGGITEAFF. The CDR3 coding sequence is TGTGCCATCAGTGACGGGGGGATAACTGAAGCTTTCTTT.

This clone was seen only once. The CDR3 here is CASSDGQESQPQHF. The CDR3 DNA follows: TGCGCCAGCAGTGATGGACAGGAGAGTCAGCCCCAGCATTTT. The chain combines TRBV10-1 with TRBJ1-5; 7 bases align to TRBD1. The germline CDR1 and CDR2 sequences are WNHNN and SYGVQD (reference sequence). V was clipped by 3 bases and J by 6 bases; unmatched bases: 5. The CDR3 covers 14 residues.

Only a few counts were recorded for this clone. The V call is TRBV30, the J call TRBJ1-6; 8 bases are a match to TRBD1. Germline V gene sequence: CDR1 GTSNPN, CDR2 SVGIG (reference sequence). The length of the CDR3 is 15 residues. The J segment lost 6 bases and the V segment lost 2 bases, leaving 6 bases of the junction unmatched. The CDR3 DNA sequence: TGTGCCTGGAGTTATCGGGACAGGTTTAATTCACCCCTCCACTTT. Translating gives CAWSYRDRFNSPLHF.

This clone was detected only once. The gene calls are TRBV5-4 and TRBJ1-1, with 7 bases matching TRBD1. V was clipped by 0 bases and J by 1 base; unmatched bases: 6. Germline V gives CDR1 SGHNT, CDR2 YYREEE (reference sequence). CDR3 length equals 16 residues. This CDR3 reads CASSLGGGQRNTEAFF. The CDR3 nucleotides are TGTGCCAGCAGCTTGGGAGGGGGCCAAAGGAACACTGAAGCTTTCTTT.

V and J are TRBV2 and TRBJ2-3; 7 nucleotides align to TRBD1. V shed 6 bases and J 1 base; nucleotides not matched to a gene: 4. Germline lookup yields CDR1 SNHLY and CDR2 FYNNEI. The CDR3 runs 14 residues. The CDR3: CASRTGTGTDTQYF. In nucleotides, the CDR3 is TGTGCCAGCAGGACCGGGACAGGCACAGATACGCAGTATTTT.

The V and J genes are TRBV7-2 and TRBJ1-3; D is undetermined. The length of the CDR3 is 16 residues. Germline assignment: CDR1 SGHTA and CDR2 FQGNSA. Trimming stripped 1 base from V and 1 base from J, with 11 bases between. CDR3 amino acids: CASSLVKGVSGNTIYF. CDR3 bases: TGTGCCAGCAGCTTAGTTAAAGGAGTTTCTGGAAACACCATATATTTT.

J is TRBJ2-2 and V is TRBV18; 8 bases match TRBD2. The CDR3 runs 15 residues. Germline V lookup: CDR1 KGHSH, CDR2 LQKENI. The junction had 2 bases not matched to a gene; V was cut back by 2 bases and J by 3 bases. CDR3 nucleotide sequence: TGTGCCAGCTCACCAAAGCGGGAGTACACCGGGGAGCTGTTTTTT. Its protein product is CASSPKREYTGELFF.

The genes are TRBV6-5 and TRBJ2-5, with D possibly TRBD1 on 5 matching bases. This CDR3 spans 13 amino acids. Germline lookup yields CDR1 MNHEY and CDR2 SVGAGI. Trimming removed 2 bases from V and 2 bases from J, with 6 bases in between. The CDR3 loop reads CASSYRGQETQYF. The DNA for the CDR3 is TGTGCCAGCAGTTACAGGGGACAAGAGACCCAGTACTTC.

The chain recombines TRBV11-2 with TRBJ1-3, with D hard to call. Germline loops: CDR1 SGHAT, CDR2 FQNNGV. Deletions cut 1 base from V and 0 bases from J, with 10 bases between. This CDR3 contains 16 residues. This CDR3 is CASSLGGPSSGNTIYF. CDR3 DNA sequence: TGTGCCAGCAGCTTAGGCGGCCCAAGCTCTGGAAACACCATATATTTT.

This clone showed up just a few times. The V call is TRBV9, the J call TRBJ2-2; no firm D call. Per germline, CDR1 SGDLS and CDR2 YYNGEE. The CDR3 is 13 residues long. V lost 3 bases, J lost 6 bases, and 9 bases lay in between. This chain's CDR3 is CASSGQWPGELFF. Written as DNA, the CDR3 is TGTGCCAGCAGCGGCCAGTGGCCCGGGGAGCTGTTTTTT.

The gene calls are TRBV19 and TRBJ1-1; D is uncertain. Between the trimmed V and J ends, which lost 7 bases and 3 bases, there was a span of 15 bases. Looked up from germline, CDR1 is LNHDA and CDR2 is SQIVND (reference sequence). The CDR3 has 14 residues. The CDR3 sequence is CASTGSLRDTEAFF. The CDR3, as DNA: TGTGCCAGTACGGGCAGCCTGAGGGACACTGAAGCTTTCTTT.

With regard to this clone: An end of the junction differs from the germline gene, which may be a read error. CDR3 residues: CASSTGVRGLHF. The CDR3 DNA reads TGTGCCAGCAGCACGGGCGTAAGGGGGCTCCACTTC. The genes are TRBV5-6 and TRBJ2-5; TRBD1 matches at 7 bases. Germline loops: CDR1 SGHDT, CDR2 YYEEEE. This CDR3 spans 12 amino acids.

The chain carries TRBV27 and TRBJ2-2, with 11 bases that match TRBD1. Germline lookup yields CDR1 MNHEY and CDR2 SMNVEV (reference sequence). The CDR3 consists of 14 residues. V was clipped by 7 bases and J by 4 bases; unmatched bases: 2. In nucleotides, the CDR3 is TGTGCCAGCACTGGGACAGGGGGCACCGGGGAGCTGTTTTTT. Its translation is CASTGTGGTGELFF.

This clone occurred once. The V call is TRBV2, the J call TRBJ1-1; the D gene is possibly TRBD1 (6 bases). Germline loops: CDR1 SNHLY, CDR2 FYNNEI. V gave up 6 bases and J gave up 3 bases, with 17 bases separating them. The CDR3 contains 15 residues. CDR3 region: CASRGTLDLHTEAFF. The DNA of the CDR3 is TGTGCCAGCAGGGGGACACTCGATTTACACACTGAAGCTTTCTTT.

V usage is TRBV29-1 and J usage is TRBJ2-1; no clear D. Germline CDR1 and CDR2: SQVTM and ANQGSEA. The length of the CDR3 is 13 residues. Trimming removed 0 bases at V and 10 bases at J, with 13 bases between. CDR3: CSVEDRVIREQFF. As DNA, the CDR3 is TGCAGCGTTGAAGATCGTGTAATCAGAGAGCAGTTCTTC.

The chain joins TRBV5-4 to TRBJ2-3; 9 bases line up with TRBD2. Germline CDR1 reads SGHNT; CDR2 reads YYREEE (reference sequence). The trim removed 0 bases at V and 0 bases at J, leaving 11 bases unmatched. The CDR3 has 19 residues. The CDR3 protein is CASSLEFLRGGPSTDTQYF. The CDR3 nucleotides read TGTGCCAGCAGCTTGGAATTCTTGCGGGGGGGTCCGAGCACAGATACGCAGTATTTT.